This TCR beta chain was recovered during a study of blood T cell repertoires in COVID-19. For the study at large: In each case, the material was cDNA or gDNA derived from T cells, B-cell-depleted T cells, or PBMCs.

Source study methods: Amplification with reference gene primers provided the estimates of nucleated cell counts. The protocol was immunoSEQ multiplex PCR, while the TCRdb copy is restricted to in-frame clones and leaves out a portion. The DNA gave D and trimming, while V, J and clone size come from that table. The sample carries a few hundred thousand clones, almost 90% recorded once. It was during active infection that Seattle patients were enrolled and then longitudinally followed. This CDR3 region has 14 residues. The trim removed 3 bases at V and 3 bases at J, leaving 4 bases unmatched. The germline V gene has CDR1 LNHDA and CDR2 SQIVND (reference sequence).

Sequencing input: peripheral blood. The rearrangement links TRBV19 to TRBJ1-1; 7 positions match TRBD1. This clonotype was obtained from a woman aged 55-70 years with COVID-19, enrolled during active disease. The chain's CDR3 is CASSIGTAYTEAFF. CDR3 DNA sequence: TGTGCCAGTAGTATCGGGACAGCTTACACTGAAGCTTTCTTT.